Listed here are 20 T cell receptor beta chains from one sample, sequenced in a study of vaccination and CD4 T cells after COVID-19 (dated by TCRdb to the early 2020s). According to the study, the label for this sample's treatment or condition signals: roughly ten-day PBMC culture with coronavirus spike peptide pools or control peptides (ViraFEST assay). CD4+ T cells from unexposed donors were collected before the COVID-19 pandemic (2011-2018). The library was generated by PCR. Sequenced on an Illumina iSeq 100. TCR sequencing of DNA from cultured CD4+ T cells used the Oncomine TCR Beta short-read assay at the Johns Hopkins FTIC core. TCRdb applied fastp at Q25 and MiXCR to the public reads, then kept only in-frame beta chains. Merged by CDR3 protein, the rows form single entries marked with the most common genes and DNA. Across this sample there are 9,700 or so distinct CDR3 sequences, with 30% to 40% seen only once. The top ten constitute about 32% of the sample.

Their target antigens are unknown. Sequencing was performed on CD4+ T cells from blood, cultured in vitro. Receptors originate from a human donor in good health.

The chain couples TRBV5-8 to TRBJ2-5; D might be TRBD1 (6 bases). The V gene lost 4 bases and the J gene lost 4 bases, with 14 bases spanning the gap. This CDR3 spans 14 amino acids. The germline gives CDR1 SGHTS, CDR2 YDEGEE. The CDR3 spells CASSPRTVPETQYF. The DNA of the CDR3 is TGTGCCAGCAGCCCTCGGACAGTTCCAGAGACCCAGTACTTC.

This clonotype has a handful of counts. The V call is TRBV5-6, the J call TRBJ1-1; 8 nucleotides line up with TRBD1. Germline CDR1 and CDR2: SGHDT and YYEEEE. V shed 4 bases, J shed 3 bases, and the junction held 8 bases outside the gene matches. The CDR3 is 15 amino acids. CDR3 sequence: CASSDQGAWDTEAFF. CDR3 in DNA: TGTGCCAGCAGCGATCAGGGGGCGTGGGACACTGAAGCTTTCTTT.

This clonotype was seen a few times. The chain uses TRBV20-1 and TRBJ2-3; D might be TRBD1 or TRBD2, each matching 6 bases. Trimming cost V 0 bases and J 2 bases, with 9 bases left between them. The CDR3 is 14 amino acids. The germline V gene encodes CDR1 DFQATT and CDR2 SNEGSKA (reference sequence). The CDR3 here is CSARDGGLTDTQYF. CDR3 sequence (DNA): TGCAGTGCTAGAGATGGGGGGCTCACAGATACGCAGTATTTT.

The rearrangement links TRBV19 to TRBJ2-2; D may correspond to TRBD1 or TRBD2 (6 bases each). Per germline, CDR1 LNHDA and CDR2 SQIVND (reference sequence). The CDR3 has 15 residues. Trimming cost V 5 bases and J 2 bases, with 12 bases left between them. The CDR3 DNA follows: TGTGCCAGTAGTGCCGGGGGCCTCAACACCGGGGAGCTGTTTTTT. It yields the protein CASSAGGLNTGELFF.

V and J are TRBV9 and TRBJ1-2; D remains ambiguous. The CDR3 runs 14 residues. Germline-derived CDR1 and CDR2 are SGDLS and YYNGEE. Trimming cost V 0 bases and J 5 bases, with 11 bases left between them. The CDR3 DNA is TGTGCCAGCAGCGTAGACTGGGGTTCGTATGGCTACACCTTC. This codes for CASSVDWGSYGYTF. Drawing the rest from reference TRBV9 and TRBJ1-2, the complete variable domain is DSGVTQTPKHLITATGQRVTLRCSPRSGDLSVYWYQQSLDQGLQFLIQYYNGEERAKGNILERFSAQQFPDLHSELNLSSLELGDSALYFCASSVDWGSYGYTFGSGTRLTVV.

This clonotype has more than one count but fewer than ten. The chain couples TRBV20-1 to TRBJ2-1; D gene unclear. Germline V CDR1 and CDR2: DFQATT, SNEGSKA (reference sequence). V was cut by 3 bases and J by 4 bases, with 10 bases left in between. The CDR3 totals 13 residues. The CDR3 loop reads CSASDFRYNEQFF. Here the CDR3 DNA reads TGCAGTGCTAGTGACTTCAGATACAATGAGCAGTTCTTC.

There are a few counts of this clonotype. The CDR3 coding sequence is TGTGCCAGCAGTGTTACGACCCCCGAGACCCAGTACTTC. It codes for CASSVTTPETQYF. This chain connects TRBV2 to TRBJ2-5; D gene unclear. The V end was cut by 4 bases, the J end by 5 bases, with 11 bases between. In germline, CDR1 is SNHLY, CDR2 FYNNEI. CDR3 length equals 13 residues.

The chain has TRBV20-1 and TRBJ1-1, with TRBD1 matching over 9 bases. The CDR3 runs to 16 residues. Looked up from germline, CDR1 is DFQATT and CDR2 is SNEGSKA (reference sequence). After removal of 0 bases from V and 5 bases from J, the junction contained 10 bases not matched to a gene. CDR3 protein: CSARDPNLTGGTEAFF. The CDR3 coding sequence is TGCAGTGCTAGAGATCCAAACCTGACAGGGGGAACTGAAGCTTTCTTT.

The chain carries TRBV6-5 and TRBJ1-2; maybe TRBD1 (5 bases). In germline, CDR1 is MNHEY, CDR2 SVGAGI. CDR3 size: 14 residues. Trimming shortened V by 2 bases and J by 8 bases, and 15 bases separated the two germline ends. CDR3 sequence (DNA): TGTGCCAGCAGTTACACGAAGGGGTTAGGAGGCTACACCTTC. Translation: CASSYTKGLGGYTF.

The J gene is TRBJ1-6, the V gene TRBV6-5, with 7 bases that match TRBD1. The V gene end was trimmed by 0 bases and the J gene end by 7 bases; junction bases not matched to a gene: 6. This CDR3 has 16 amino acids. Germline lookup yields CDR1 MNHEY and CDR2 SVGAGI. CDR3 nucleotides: TGTGCCAGCAGTTACTCACAGGGGAAGTTAAATTCACCCCTCCACTTT. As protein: CASSYSQGKLNSPLHF.

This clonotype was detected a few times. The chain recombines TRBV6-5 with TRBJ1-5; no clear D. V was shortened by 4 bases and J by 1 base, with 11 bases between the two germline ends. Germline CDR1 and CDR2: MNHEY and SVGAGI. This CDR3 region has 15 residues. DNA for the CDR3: TGTGCCAGCAGTTCCCACGGACCGAGCAATCAGCCCCAGCATTTT. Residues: CASSSHGPSNQPQHF.

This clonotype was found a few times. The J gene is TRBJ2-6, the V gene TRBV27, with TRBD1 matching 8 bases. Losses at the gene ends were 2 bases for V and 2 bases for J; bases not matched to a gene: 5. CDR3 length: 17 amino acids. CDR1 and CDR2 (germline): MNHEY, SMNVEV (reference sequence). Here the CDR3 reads CASSLTTGVAGANVLTF. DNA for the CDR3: TGTGCCAGCAGTTTAACGACAGGGGTAGCTGGGGCCAACGTCCTGACTTTC.

CDR3 coding DNA: TGTGCCAGCAGGAGCCCAATCTCGGCTGACTATGGCTACACCTTC. Amino acid sequence: CASRSPISADYGYTF. The chain couples TRBV9 to TRBJ1-2; no firm D call. Looked up from germline, CDR1 is SGDLS and CDR2 is YYNGEE. The CDR3 runs 15 residues. V was cut by 5 bases and J by 3 bases, with 17 bases left in between.

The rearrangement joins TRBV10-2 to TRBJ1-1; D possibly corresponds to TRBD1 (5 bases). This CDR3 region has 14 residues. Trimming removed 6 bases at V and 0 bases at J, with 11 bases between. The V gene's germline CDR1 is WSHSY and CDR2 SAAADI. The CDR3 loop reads CASSSQVMNTEAFF. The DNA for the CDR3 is TGCGCCAGCAGCTCACAGGTGATGAACACTGAAGCTTTCTTT.

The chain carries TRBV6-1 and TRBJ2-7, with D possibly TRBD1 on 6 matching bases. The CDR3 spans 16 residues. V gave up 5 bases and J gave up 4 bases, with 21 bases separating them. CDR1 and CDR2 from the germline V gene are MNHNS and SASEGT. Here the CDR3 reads CASSQQGLGPIYEQYF. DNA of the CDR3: TGTGCCAGCAGTCAACAGGGCCTCGGGCCCATATACGAGCAGTACTTC.

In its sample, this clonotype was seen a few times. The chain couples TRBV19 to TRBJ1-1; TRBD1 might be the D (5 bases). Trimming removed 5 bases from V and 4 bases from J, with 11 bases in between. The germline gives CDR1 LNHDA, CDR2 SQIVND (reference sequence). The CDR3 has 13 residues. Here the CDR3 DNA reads TGTGCCAGTAGTGCACTGGGGCCCACTGAAGCTTTCTTT. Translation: CASSALGPTEAFF. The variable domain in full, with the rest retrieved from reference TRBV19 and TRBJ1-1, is DGGITQSPKYLFRKEGQNVTLSCEQNLNHDAMYWYRQDPGQGLRLIYYSQIVNDFQKGDIAEGYSVSREKKESFPLTVTSAQKNPTAFYLCASSALGPTEAFFGQGTRLTVV.

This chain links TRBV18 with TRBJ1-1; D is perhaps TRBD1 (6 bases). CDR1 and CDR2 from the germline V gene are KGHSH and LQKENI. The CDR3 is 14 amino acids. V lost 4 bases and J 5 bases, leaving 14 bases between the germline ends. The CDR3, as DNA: TGTGCCAGCTCACGGGGGCGTAGGATGACTGAAGCTTTCTTT. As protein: CASSRGRRMTEAFF.

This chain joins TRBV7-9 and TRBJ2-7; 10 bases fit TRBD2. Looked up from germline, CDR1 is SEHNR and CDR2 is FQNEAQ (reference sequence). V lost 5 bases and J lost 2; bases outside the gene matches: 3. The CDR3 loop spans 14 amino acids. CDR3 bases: TGTGCCAGCAGCCTTAGCGGGGGGCCCTACGAGCAGTACTTC. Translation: CASSLSGGPYEQYF.

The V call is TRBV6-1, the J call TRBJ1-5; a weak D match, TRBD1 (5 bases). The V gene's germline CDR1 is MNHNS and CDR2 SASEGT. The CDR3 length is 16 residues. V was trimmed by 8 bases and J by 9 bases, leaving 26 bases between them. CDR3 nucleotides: TGTGCCAGCCAAAAGGGCCCGACCTCAAGGGACTGGCCCCAGCATTTT. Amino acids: CASQKGPTSRDWPQHF.

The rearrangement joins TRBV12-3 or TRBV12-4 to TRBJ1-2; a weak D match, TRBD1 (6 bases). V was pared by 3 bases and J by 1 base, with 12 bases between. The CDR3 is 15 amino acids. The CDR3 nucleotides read TGTGCCAGCAGTTTGGGGCAGGGGCATAACTATGGCTACACCTTC. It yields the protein CASSLGQGHNYGYTF.